This T cell receptor beta chain was retrieved from a study of cytomegalovirus exposure and HLA in healthy donors. Overall study findings and caveats: Segments of the TCR beta V type were, in most cases, productive about 87% or about 30% of the time in an earlier analysis.

As concerns this clone: Its antigen is unknown.

V was pared by 11 bases and J by 5 bases, with 30 bases between. This CDR3 has 17 amino acids. From germline, CDR1 is WSHSY and CDR2 SAAADI. Amplification used 60 Vbeta primers and 13 Jbeta primers. Assay: immunoSEQ multiplex PCR; the TCRdb copy retains only in-frame clones and omits some. The table includes 75,000 to 100,000 clones, 75% to 85% detected once. The sequence was obtained from a man younger than 35 in good health and CMV-seropositive. The genes are TRBV10-2 and TRBJ2-5; possibly TRBD2 for D (10 bases). Material: PBMCs. The chain's CDR3 is CASSRRGSGGTGETQYF. CDR3 bases: TGCGCCTCTTCCCGAAGGGGTAGCGGGGGGACAGGGGAGACCCAGTACTTC.